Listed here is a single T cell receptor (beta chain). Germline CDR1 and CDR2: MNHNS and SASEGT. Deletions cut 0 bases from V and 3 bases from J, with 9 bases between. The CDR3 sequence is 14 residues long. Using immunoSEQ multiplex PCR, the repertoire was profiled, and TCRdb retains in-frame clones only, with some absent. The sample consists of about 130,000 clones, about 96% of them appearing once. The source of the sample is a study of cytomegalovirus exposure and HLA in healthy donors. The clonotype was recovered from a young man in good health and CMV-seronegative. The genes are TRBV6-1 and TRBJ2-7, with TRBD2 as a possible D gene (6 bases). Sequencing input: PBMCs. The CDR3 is CASSEAGGNYEQYF. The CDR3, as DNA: TGTGCCAGCAGTGAAGCGGGCGGGAACTACGAGCAGTACTTC.